This T cell receptor (beta chain) appears in the sequencing data of a study of blood T cell repertoires in COVID-19. Across the study: Sites across the United States, Italy and Spain contributed samples from acute and convalescent COVID-19.

Germline V gene sequence: CDR1 SGHVS, CDR2 FQNEAQ. Trimming stripped 5 bases from V and 6 bases from J, with 22 bases between. CDR3 size: 16 residues. This clone was found a few times. Repertoires were generated with immunoSEQ multiplex PCR, while TCRdb's copy carries only in-frame clones and drops some. The data show some 150,000 clones, approximately 90% seen once. The gene calls are TRBV7-8 and TRBJ1-1; perhaps TRBD1 as D (5 bases). The sample taken for sequencing was peripheral blood. The source of this sequence is a human donor in a cohort sampled during active COVID-19. This chain's CDR3 is CASSTIQGVKVAEAFF. The CDR3 DNA sequence: TGTGCCAGCAGCACTATCCAGGGCGTAAAGGTAGCTGAAGCTTTCTTT.